This TCR beta chain derives from a study of cytomegalovirus exposure and HLA in healthy donors. With 60 Vbeta and 13 Jbeta primers, the PCR was carried out. Only in-frame clones appear in the TCRdb table, and some are missing; sequencing was by immunoSEQ multiplex PCR. The table lists over 100,000 clones, around 64% of them singletons. This CDR3 is 15 amino acids long. V was shortened by 0 bases and J by 0 bases, with 9 bases between the two germline ends. The specimen sequenced was PBMCs. The receptor's source is a woman in her thirties in good health and CMV-seronegative. This chain links TRBV6-7 with TRBJ2-7; D call uncertain. Being an ORF, TRBV6-7 has a function that is uncertain. The CDR3 coding sequence is TGTGCCAGCAGTTACTCGTCCAAGAGCTCCTACGAGCAGTACTTC. Residues: CASSYSSKSSYEQYF.